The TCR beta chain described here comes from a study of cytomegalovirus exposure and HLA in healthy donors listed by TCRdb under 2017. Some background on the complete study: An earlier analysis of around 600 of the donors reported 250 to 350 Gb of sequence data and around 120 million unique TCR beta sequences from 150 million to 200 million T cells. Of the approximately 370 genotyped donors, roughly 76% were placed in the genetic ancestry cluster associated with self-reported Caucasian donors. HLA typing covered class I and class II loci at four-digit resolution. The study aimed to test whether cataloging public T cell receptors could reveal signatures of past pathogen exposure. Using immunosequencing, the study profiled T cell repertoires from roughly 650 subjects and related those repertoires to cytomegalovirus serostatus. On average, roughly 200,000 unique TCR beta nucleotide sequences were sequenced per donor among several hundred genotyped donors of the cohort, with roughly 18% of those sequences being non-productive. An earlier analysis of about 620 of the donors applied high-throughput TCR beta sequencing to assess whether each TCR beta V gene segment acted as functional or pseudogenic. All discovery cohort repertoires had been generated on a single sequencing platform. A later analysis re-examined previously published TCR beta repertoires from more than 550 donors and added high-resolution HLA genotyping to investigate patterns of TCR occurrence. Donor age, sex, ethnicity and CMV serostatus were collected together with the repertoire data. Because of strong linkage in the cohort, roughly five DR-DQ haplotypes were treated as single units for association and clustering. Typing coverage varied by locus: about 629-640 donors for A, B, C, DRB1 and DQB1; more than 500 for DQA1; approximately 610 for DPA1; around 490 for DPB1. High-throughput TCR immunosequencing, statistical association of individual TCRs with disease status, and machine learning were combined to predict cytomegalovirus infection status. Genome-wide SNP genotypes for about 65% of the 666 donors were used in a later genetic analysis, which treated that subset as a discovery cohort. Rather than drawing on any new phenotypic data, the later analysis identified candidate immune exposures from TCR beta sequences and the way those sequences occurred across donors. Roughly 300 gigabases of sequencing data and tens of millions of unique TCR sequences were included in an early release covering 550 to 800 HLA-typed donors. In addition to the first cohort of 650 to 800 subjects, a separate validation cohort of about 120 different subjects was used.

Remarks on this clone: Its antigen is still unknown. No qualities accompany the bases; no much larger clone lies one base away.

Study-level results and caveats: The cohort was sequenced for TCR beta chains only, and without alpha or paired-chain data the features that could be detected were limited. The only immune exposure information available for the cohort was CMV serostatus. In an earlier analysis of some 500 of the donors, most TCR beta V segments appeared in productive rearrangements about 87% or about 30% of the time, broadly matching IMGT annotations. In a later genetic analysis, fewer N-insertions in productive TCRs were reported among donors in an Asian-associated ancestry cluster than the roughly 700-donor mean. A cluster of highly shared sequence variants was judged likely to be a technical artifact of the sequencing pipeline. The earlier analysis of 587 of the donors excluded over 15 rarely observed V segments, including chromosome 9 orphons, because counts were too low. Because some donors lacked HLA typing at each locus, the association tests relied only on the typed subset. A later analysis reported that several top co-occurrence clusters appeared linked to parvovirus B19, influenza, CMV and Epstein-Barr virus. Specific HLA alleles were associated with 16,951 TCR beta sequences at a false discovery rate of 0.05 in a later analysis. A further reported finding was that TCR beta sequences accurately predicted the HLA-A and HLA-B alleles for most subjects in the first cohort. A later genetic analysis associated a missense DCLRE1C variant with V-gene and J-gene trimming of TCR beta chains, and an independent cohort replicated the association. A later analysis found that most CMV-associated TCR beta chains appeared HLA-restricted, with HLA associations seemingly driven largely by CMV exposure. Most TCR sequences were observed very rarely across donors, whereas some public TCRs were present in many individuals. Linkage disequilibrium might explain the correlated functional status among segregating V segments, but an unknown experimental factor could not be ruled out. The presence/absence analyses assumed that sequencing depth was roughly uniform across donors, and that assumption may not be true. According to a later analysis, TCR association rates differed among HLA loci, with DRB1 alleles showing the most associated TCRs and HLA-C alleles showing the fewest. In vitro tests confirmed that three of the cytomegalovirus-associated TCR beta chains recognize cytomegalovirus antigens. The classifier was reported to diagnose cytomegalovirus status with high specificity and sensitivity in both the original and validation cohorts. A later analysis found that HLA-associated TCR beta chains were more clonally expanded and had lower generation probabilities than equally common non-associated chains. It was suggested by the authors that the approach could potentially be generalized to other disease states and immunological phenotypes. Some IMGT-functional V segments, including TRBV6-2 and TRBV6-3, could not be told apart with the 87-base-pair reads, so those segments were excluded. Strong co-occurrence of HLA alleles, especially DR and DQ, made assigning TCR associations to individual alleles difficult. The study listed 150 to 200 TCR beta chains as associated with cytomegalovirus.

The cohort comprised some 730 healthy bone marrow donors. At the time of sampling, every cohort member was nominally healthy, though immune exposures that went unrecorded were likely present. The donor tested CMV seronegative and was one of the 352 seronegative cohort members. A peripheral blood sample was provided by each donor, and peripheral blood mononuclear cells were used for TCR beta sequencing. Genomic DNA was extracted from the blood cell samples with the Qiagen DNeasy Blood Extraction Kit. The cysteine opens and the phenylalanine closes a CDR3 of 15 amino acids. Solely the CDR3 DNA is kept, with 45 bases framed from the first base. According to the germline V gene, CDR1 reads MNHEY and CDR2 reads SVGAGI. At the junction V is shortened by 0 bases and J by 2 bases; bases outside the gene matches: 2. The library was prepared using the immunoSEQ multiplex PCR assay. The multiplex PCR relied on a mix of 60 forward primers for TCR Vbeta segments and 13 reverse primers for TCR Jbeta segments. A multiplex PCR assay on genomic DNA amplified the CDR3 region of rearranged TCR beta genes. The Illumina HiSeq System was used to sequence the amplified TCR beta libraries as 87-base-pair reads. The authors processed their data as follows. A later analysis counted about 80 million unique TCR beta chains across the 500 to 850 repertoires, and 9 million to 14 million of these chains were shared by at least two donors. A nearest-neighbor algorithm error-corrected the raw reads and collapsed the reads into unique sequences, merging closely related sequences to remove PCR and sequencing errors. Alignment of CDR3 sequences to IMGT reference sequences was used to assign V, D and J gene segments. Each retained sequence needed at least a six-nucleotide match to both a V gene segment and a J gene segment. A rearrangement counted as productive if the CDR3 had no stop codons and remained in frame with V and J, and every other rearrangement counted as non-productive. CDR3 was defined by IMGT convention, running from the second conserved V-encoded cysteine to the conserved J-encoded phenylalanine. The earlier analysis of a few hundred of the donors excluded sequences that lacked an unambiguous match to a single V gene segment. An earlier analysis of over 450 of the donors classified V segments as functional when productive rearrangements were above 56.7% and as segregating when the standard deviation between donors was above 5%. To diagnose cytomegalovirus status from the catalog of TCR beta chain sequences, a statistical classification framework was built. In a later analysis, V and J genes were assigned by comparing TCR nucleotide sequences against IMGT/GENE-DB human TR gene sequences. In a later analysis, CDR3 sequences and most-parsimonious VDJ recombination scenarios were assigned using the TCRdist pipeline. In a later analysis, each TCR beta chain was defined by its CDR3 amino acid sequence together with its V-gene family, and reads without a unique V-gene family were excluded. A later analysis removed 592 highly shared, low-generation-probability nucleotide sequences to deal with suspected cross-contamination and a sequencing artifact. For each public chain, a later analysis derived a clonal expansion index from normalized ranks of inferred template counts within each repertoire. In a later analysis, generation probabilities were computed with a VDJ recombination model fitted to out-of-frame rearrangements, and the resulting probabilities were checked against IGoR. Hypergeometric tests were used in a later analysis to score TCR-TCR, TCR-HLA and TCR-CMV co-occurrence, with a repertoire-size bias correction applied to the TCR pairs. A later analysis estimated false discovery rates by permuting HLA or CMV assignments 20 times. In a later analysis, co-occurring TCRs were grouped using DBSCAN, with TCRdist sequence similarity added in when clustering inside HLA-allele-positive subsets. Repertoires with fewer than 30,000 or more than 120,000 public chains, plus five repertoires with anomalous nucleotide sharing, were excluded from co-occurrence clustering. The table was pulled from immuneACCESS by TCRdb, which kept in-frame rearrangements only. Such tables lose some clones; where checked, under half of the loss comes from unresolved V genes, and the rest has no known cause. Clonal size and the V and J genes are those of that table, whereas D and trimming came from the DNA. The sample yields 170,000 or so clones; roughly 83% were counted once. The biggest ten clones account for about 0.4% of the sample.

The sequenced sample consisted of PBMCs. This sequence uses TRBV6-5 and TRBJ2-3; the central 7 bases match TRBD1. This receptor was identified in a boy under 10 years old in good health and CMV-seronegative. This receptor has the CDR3 CASSYSTGYTDTQYF. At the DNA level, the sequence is TGTGCCAGCAGTTACTCGACAGGGTACACAGATACGCAGTATTTT.